This T cell receptor (beta chain) derives from a study of blood T cells in healthy people across ages. Then a second PCR, running about 7 to 11 cycles, was carried out with a sample-barcoded 5' primer and a J-beta primer mix. Via MiXCR, TCRdb re-called the 5' RACE reads, giving one row per CDR3 protein. The sample lists fewer than 950,000 distinct CDR3 sequences, approximately 35% occurring once. CDR3 length: 15 residues. The V and J ends lost 5 bases and 4 bases respectively, with 16 bases between them. For this clonotype: A clone one base away is much larger, so this may be a read error.

Input material: blood. This chain joins TRBV12-3 or TRBV12-4 and TRBJ2-3; D may be TRBD2 (6 bases). The TCR was taken from a young man in good health. CDR3 in amino acids: CASSRGDSSADTQYF. CDR3 DNA: TGTGCCAGCAGTAGGGGCGACTCTAGCGCAGATACGCAGTATTTT.